This T cell receptor beta chain is drawn from a study of cytomegalovirus exposure and HLA in healthy donors (dated by TCRdb to 2015 to 2018). Some background on the complete study: An earlier analysis of 587 of the donors reported 250 to 350 Gb of sequence data and around 110 million unique TCR beta sequences from 150 million to 200 million T cells. Roughly 300 gigabases of sequencing data and around 88 million unique TCR sequences made up an early release that covered 500 to 650 HLA-typed donors. The genetic ancestry cluster associated with self-reported Caucasian donors included approximately 85% of the roughly 410 genotyped donors. The aim of the study was to test whether cataloging public T cell receptors could identify signatures of past pathogen exposure. The study profiled the T cell repertoires of 500 to 800 subjects by immunosequencing and related them to cytomegalovirus serostatus. A separate validation cohort of approximately 120 different subjects was used in addition to the roughly 700-subject first cohort. To predict cytomegalovirus infection status, the study brought together high-throughput TCR immunosequencing, statistical association of individual TCRs with disease status, and machine learning. In a later analysis, previously published TCR beta repertoires from hundreds of donors were re-analyzed and high-resolution HLA genotyping was added so that TCR occurrence patterns could be studied. The later analysis used no new phenotypic data to find candidate immune exposures, relying instead on TCR beta sequences and their occurrence across donors. To decide whether each TCR beta V gene segment behaved as functional or pseudogenic, an earlier analysis of several hundred of the donors relied on high-throughput TCR beta sequencing. Alongside the repertoire data, information on donor age, sex, ethnicity and CMV serostatus was compiled. A later genetic analysis took genome-wide SNP genotypes for about 55% of the 666 donors and used that subset as a discovery cohort. Every repertoire in the discovery cohort had been generated on one and the same sequencing platform. HLA typing covered class I and class II loci at four-digit resolution. Typing coverage differed by locus: A, B, C, DRB1 and DQB1 were typed in roughly 629-630 donors, DQA1 in 522, DPA1 in over 600, and DPB1 in approximately 450. Roughly 5 DR-DQ haplotypes were handled as single units for association and clustering, since linkage in the cohort was strong. Across approximately 420 genotyped donors of the cohort, an average of roughly 250,000 unique TCR beta nucleotide sequences per donor were sequenced, and roughly a sixth of those sequences were non-productive. Results the study describes overall, beyond this receptor: In the study, roughly 160 TCR beta chains were listed as associated with cytomegalovirus. Compared with the approximately 720-donor mean, donors in an Asian-associated ancestry cluster had fewer N-insertions in productive TCRs, according to a later genetic analysis. A later analysis found that TCR association rates varied across HLA loci, with DRB1 alleles showing the most associated TCRs and HLA-C alleles the fewest. A further reported finding was that TCR beta sequences accurately predicted the HLA-A and HLA-B alleles for most subjects in the first cohort. Because counts were too low, about 18 rarely observed V segments, including chromosome 9 orphons, were excluded from the earlier analysis of around 590 of the donors. Most TCR sequences were observed very rarely across donors, whereas some public TCRs were present in many individuals. In both the original and validation cohorts, the classifier was reported to diagnose cytomegalovirus status with high specificity and sensitivity. In a later analysis, some 18,000 TCR beta sequences were associated with specific HLA alleles at a false discovery rate of 0.05. Assigning TCR associations to individual alleles was difficult when HLA alleles, especially DR and DQ, strongly co-occurred. Some IMGT-functional V segments, including TRBV6-2 and TRBV6-3, could not be told apart with the 87-base-pair reads, so those segments were excluded. Because HLA typing was unavailable for some donors at each locus, only the typed subset was used in association tests. An association between a missense DCLRE1C variant and V-gene and J-gene trimming of TCR beta chains was found in a later genetic analysis and replicated in an independent cohort. For the cohort, immune exposure information was limited to CMV serostatus. Several of the top co-occurrence clusters appeared to be linked to parvovirus B19, influenza, CMV and Epstein-Barr virus, according to a later analysis. In an earlier analysis of around 600 of the donors, most TCR beta V segments appeared in productive rearrangements about 87% or about 30% of the time, broadly matching IMGT annotations. Sequencing depth was assumed to be roughly uniform across donors in the presence/absence analyses, though that assumption may not hold. Compared with equally common non-associated chains, HLA-associated TCR beta chains in a later analysis were more clonally expanded and had lower generation probabilities. According to a later analysis, most CMV-associated TCR beta chains appeared to be HLA-restricted, and the HLA associations seemed to be driven largely by CMV exposure. Linkage disequilibrium might explain the correlated functional status among segregating V segments, but an unknown experimental factor could not be excluded. A few of the identified cytomegalovirus-associated TCR beta chains were confirmed in vitro to be specific for cytomegalovirus antigens. In this cohort, only TCR beta chains were sequenced, and detectable features were limited by the absence of alpha or paired-chain data. The authors suggested that the approach could potentially be generalized to other disease states and immunological phenotypes. A cluster of highly shared sequence variants was judged likely to represent a technical artifact of the sequencing pipeline.

This clone was seen more than once but under ten times. Its antigen has not been determined. No quality values exist for individual bases; no much larger clone is one base distant. CDR1 and CDR2 (MDHEN, SYDVKM) derive from the germline V gene. V and J lose 5 bases and 0 bases, and a span of 18 bases separates them. From the cysteine up to the phenylalanine, the CDR3 has a length of 17 residues. The only DNA kept is the CDR3, 51 bases in frame from the first base. The cohort was made up of several hundred healthy bone marrow donors. At the time of sampling, all cohort members were nominally healthy, though unrecorded immune exposures were likely present. The donor was CMV seronegative and was included in the group of over 300 seronegative cohort members. A peripheral blood sample was provided by each donor, and peripheral blood mononuclear cells were used for TCR beta sequencing. The Qiagen DNeasy Blood Extraction Kit was used to extract genomic DNA from the blood cell samples.

The library was produced with the immunoSEQ multiplex PCR assay. For the multiplex PCR, a mixture combining 60 forward primers for TCR Vbeta segments and 13 reverse primers for TCR Jbeta segments was used. The CDR3 region of rearranged TCR beta genes was amplified from genomic DNA by a multiplex PCR assay. On the Illumina HiSeq System, the amplified TCR beta libraries were sequenced as 87-base-pair reads. The authors processed their data as follows. A later analysis tallied around 80 million unique TCR beta chains across the 600 to 700 repertoires, and around 10 million of those chains were shared by two or more donors. To remove PCR and sequencing errors, raw reads were error-corrected and collapsed into unique sequences using a nearest-neighbor algorithm that merged closely related sequences. V, D and J gene segments were assigned by aligning CDR3 sequences to IMGT reference sequences. For a sequence to be retained, at least a six-nucleotide match to both a V gene segment and a J gene segment was required. Rearrangements were called productive when the CDR3 lacked stop codons and stayed in frame with V and J; all others were non-productive. Following IMGT convention, CDR3 was defined as the stretch from the second conserved V-encoded cysteine to the conserved J-encoded phenylalanine. Sequences without an unambiguous match to a single V gene segment were excluded from the earlier analysis of almost 600 of the donors. An earlier analysis of approximately 590 of the donors called V segments functional above 56.7% productive rearrangements and segregating when the between-donor standard deviation exceeded 5%. A statistical classification framework was developed to diagnose cytomegalovirus status using the catalog of TCR beta chain sequences. In a later analysis, TCR nucleotide sequences were compared against IMGT/GENE-DB human TR gene sequences so that V and J genes could be assigned. The TCRdist pipeline was used in a later analysis to assign CDR3 sequences and most-parsimonious VDJ recombination scenarios. A later analysis defined each TCR beta chain by its CDR3 amino acid sequence plus V-gene family, and excluded reads lacking a unique V-gene family. A later analysis removed 450 to 600 highly shared, low-generation-probability nucleotide sequences to deal with suspected cross-contamination and a sequencing artifact. A later analysis calculated a clonal expansion index for each public chain from normalized within-repertoire ranks of inferred template counts. In a later analysis, generation probabilities were computed with a VDJ recombination model fitted to out-of-frame rearrangements, and the resulting probabilities were checked against IGoR. A later analysis scored TCR-TCR, TCR-HLA and TCR-CMV co-occurrence with hypergeometric tests, applying a repertoire-size bias correction to TCR pairs. In a later analysis, false discovery rates were estimated by permuting HLA or CMV assignments 20 times. In a later analysis, co-occurring TCRs were grouped using DBSCAN, and TCRdist sequence similarity was added for clustering within HLA-allele-positive subsets. For co-occurrence clustering, repertoires with fewer than 30,000 or more than 120,000 public chains were excluded, along with five repertoires with anomalous nucleotide sharing. TCRdb mirrors the immuneACCESS table, restricted to in-frame sequences. Some clones are absent from its copies; in checked studies, under half trace to an unresolved V gene, and the reason for the others is unknown. V, J and clone size reflect that table, while D and trimming were determined from the DNA. Here the sample has some 99,000 clones; 81% occur a single time. The ten biggest clones cover less than 2.5% of the sample.

The rearrangement combines TRBV28 with TRBJ2-3; the D gene is unclear. The receptor was derived from a woman in her 30s in good health and CMV-seronegative. The sequenced material came from PBMCs. The DNA sequence follows: TGTGCCAGCAGTCCGCGCACCCTCGGGTTTAGCACAGATACGCAGTATTTT. The encoded protein is CASSPRTLGFSTDTQYF.